Listed here are 8 T cell receptor beta chains from one sample, sequenced in a study of CD8 T cells in ankylosing spondylitis. Findings of the study overall: Seemingly characteristic of ankylosing spondylitis blood was a TCR beta motif consisting of 7 or 8 highly homologous variants.

These receptors have no identified antigens. TCRdb recomputed calls from the 5' RACE reads with MiXCR, one row per CDR3 protein. The sample consists of around 770,000 distinct CDR3 sequences, approximately 12% of them appearing once. The sequenced sample consisted of blood, either unsorted or a sorted T cell fraction (not recorded which). The source is a male donor with ankylosing spondylitis.

This clonotype was detected only a few times. The genes are TRBV20-1 and TRBJ2-7; D might be TRBD2 (6 bases). CDR1 DFQATT and CDR2 SNEGSKA come from the germline V gene (reference sequence). The length of the CDR3 is 11 residues. Trimming stripped 6 bases from V and 7 bases from J, with 13 bases between. The CDR3, as DNA: TGCAGTGCCCGGCCGGCGGGGGAGCAGTACTTC. Its protein product is CSARPAGEQYF.

This clonotype was recorded once. The gene calls are TRBV20-1 and TRBJ1-2; 8 nucleotides match TRBD1. Trimming took 5 bases from V and 3 from J; bases not matched to a gene: 8. Germline V CDR1 and CDR2: DFQATT, SNEGSKA (reference sequence). The CDR3 length is 14 residues. The CDR3 region has the DNA TGCAGTGCTCTGGACAGGGCGGCTGACTATGGCTACACCTTC. Protein: CSALDRAADYGYTF.

V usage is TRBV5-1 and J usage is TRBJ2-2; no definite D call. V lost 4 bases and J lost 1, with 14 bases in between. The CDR3 spans 16 residues. The V gene's germline CDR1 is SGHRS and CDR2 YFSETQ. The CDR3 region is CASSPAPGGNTGELFF. CDR3 nucleotide sequence: TGCGCCAGCAGCCCCGCCCCCGGCGGGAACACCGGGGAGCTGTTTTTT. The variable domain in full, completed from reference TRBV5-1 and TRBJ2-2, reads KAGVTQTPRYLIKTRGQQVTLSCSPISGHRSVSWYQQTPGQGLQFLFEYFSETQRNKGNFPGRFSGRQFSNSRSEMNVSTLELGDSALYLCASSPAPGGNTGELFFGEGSRLTVL.

This clonotype was detected many times. The rearrangement joins TRBV28 to TRBJ2-5; 10 nucleotides agree with TRBD1. The CDR3 is 15 amino acids. V shed 6 bases and J 4 bases; nucleotides not matched to a gene: 8. Germline lookup yields CDR1 MDHEN and CDR2 SYDVKM. In nucleotides, the CDR3 is TGTGCCAGCAGCCCGGGACAGGGGTTAGGAGAGACCCAGTACTTC. It translates to CASSPGQGLGETQYF.

This clonotype was found many times. V gene TRBV7-9 combines with J gene TRBJ1-1; TRBD1 matches at 7 bases. The CDR3 is made up of 14 amino acids. V shed 5 bases, J shed 1 base, and the junction held 4 bases outside the gene matches. The V gene's germline CDR1 is SEHNR and CDR2 FQNEAQ (reference sequence). The DNA for the CDR3 is TGTGCCAGCAGCCTCCGGGACAGGAACACTGAAGCTTTCTTT. Amino acid sequence: CASSLRDRNTEAFF.

The rearrangement uses TRBV24-1 and TRBJ1-1, with D possibly matching TRBD1 (5 bases). Trimming removed 7 bases from V and 5 bases from J, with 10 bases in between. CDR1 and CDR2 from the germline V gene are KGHDR and SFDVKD. The length of the CDR3 is 12 residues. The CDR3 DNA sequence: TGTGCCACCAGCGCCCAGGGAACTGAAGCTTTCTTT. Translating it yields CATSAQGTEAFF.

The chain joins TRBV20-1 to TRBJ2-5; TRBD1 matches 7 bases. The CDR3 is made up of 13 amino acids. Per germline, CDR1 DFQATT and CDR2 SNEGSKA (reference sequence). After removal of 3 bases from V and 5 bases from J, the junction contained 6 bases not matched to a gene. The CDR3 coding sequence is TGCAGTGCTAGCACAGGGGCCGGGGAGACCCAGTACTTC. Amino acid sequence: CSASTGAGETQYF.

The chain couples TRBV5-1 to TRBJ1-5, with D possibly being TRBD1 (6 bases). The germline CDR1 and CDR2 sequences are SGHRS and YFSETQ. This CDR3 spans 13 amino acids. Trimming took off 4 bases at V and 5 bases at J, with 10 bases between the two ends. CDR3 protein: CASSPEGDQPQHF. The CDR3 nucleotides are TGCGCCAGCAGCCCGGAGGGGGATCAGCCCCAGCATTTT. The whole variable domain, remainder taken from reference TRBV5-1 and TRBJ1-5, is KAGVTQTPRYLIKTRGQQVTLSCSPISGHRSVSWYQQTPGQGLQFLFEYFSETQRNKGNFPGRFSGRQFSNSRSEMNVSTLELGDSALYLCASSPEGDQPQHFGDGTRLSIL.